This T cell receptor beta chain was profiled in a study of blood T cell repertoires in COVID-19. Overall study: Researchers got acute and convalescent COVID-19 samples from the United States, Italy and Spain.

The authors' processing: Quantification of nucleated cells was approximated via reference gene primer amplification. The data were produced by immunoSEQ multiplex PCR, yet TCRdb's version contains in-frame clones alone and is incomplete. The V and J calls and clone size are taken from that table; D and trimming were inferred from the DNA. Among about 180,000 clones listed, around 84% were seen once. Donors in Cohort 3 who had recovered were those with two negative PCRs, healthcare professional clearance, or resolution of their symptoms. V lost 8 bases to trimming and J lost 2 bases, with 17 bases between them. Per the germline V gene, CDR1 is MGHDK and CDR2 is SYGVNS. The CDR3 is 15 amino acids.

The chain couples TRBV25-1 to TRBJ2-3; maybe TRBD2 (7 bases). Sequencing input: PBMCs or T cells enriched from blood (not recorded which). This receptor was obtained from a man aged 45-60 years who had recovered from COVID-19. Here the CDR3 DNA reads TGTGCCAGCGGATGGGGGGGCCAGCCCACAGATACGCAGTATTTT. Translation: CASGWGGQPTDTQYF.